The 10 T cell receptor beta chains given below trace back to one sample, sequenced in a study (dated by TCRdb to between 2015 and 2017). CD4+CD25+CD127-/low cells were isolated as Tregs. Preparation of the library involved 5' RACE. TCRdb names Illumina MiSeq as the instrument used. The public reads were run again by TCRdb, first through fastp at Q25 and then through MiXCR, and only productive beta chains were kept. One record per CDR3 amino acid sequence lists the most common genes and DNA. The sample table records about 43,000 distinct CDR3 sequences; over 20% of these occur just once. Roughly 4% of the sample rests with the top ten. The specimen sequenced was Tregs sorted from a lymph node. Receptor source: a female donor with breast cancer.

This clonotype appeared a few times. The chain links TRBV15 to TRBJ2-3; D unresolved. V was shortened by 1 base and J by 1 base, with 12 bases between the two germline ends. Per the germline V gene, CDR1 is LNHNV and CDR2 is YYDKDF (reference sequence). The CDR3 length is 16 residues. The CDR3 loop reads CATSRVTILGTDTQYF. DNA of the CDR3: TGTGCCACCAGCAGAGTTACGATCCTCGGCACAGATACGCAGTATTTT.

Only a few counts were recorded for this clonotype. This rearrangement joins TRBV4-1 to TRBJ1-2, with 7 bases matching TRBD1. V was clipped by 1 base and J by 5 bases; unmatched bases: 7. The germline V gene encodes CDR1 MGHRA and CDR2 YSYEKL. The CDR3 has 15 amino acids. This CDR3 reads CASSQVFGTVYGYTF. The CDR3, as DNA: TGCGCCAGCAGCCAAGTCTTTGGGACAGTATATGGCTACACCTTC.

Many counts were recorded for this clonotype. The CDR3 spells CASSLVGTIQETQYF. CDR3 bases: TGCGCCAGCAGCTTAGTTGGGACTATTCAAGAGACCCAGTACTTC. This chain joins TRBV5-1 and TRBJ2-5; TRBD2 aligns across 7 bases. Germline CDR1 and CDR2: SGHRS and YFSETQ. This CDR3 spans 15 amino acids. V lost 2 bases to trimming and J lost 2 bases; unmatched junction nucleotides: 6.

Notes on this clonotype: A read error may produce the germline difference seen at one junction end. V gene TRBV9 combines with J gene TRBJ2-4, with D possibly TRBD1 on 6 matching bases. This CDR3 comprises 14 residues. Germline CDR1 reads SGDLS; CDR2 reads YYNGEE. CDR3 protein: CASSPTGPFWVQCF. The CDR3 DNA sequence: TGTGCCAGCAGCCCGACAGGCCCCTTTTGGGTTCAGTGCTTC. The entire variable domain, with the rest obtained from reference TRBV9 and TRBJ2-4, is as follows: DSGVTQTPKHLITATGQRVTLRCSPRSGDLSVYWYQQSLDQGLQFLIQYYNGEERAKGNILERFSAQQFPDLHSELNLSSLELGDSALYFCASSPTGPFWVQCFGAGTRLSVL.

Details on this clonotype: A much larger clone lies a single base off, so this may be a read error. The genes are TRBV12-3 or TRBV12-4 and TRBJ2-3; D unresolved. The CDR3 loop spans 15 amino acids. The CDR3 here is CANSFGSSFTDTQYF. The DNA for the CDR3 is TGTGCCAACAGTTTTGGGTCCTCATTCACAGATACGCAGTATTTT.

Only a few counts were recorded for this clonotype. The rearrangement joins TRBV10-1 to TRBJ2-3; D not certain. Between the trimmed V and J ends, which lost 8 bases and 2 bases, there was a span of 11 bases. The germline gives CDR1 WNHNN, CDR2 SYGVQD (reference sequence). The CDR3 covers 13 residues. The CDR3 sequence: CASRHTFTDTQYF. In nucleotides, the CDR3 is TGCGCCAGCCGGCACACGTTCACAGATACGCAGTATTTT.

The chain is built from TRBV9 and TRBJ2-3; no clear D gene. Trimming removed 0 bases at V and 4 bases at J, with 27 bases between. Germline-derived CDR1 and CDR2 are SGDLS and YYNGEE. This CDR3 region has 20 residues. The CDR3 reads CASSVGPSVPSHSRADTQYF. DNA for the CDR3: TGTGCCAGCAGCGTAGGTCCCAGTGTTCCGTCACATAGCCGCGCAGATACGCAGTATTTT.

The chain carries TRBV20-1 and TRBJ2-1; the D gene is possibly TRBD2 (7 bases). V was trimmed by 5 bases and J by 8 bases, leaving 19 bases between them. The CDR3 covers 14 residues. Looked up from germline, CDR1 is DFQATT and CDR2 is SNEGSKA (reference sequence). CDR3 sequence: CSAPRGGAVDEQFF. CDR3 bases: TGCAGTGCTCCCCGTGGGGGGGCGGTCGATGAGCAGTTCTTC.

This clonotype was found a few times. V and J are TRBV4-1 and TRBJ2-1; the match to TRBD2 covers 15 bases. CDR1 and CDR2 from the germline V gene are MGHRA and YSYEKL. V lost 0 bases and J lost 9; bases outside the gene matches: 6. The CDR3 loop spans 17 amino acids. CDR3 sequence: CASSQDRGTSGRPEQFF. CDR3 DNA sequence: TGCGCCAGCAGCCAAGATAGGGGGACTAGCGGGAGGCCTGAGCAGTTCTTC.

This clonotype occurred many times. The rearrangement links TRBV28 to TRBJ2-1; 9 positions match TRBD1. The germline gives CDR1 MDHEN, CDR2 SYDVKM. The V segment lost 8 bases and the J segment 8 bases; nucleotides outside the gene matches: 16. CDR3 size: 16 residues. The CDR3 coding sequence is TGTGCCAGCCAACCGCCGGGACAGGGTTTATTCCATGAGCAGTTCTTC. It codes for CASQPPGQGLFHEQFF.